This is a list of T cell receptor beta chains from one sample in a study of control samples from healthy donors and cancer patients. The repertoire was sequenced with immunoSEQ multiplex PCR; TCRdb's copy has only in-frame clones and lacks some. This table holds some 96,000 clones, over 75% found once. The source material was blood. Receptors originate from a woman in her fifties or sixties in good health. Both conserved end residues are part of each CDR3. The D gene is left open where the match is weak. Clone size is not always given. Where it is, it says once, few, many or a class for expanded clones.

j_call cdr3_length clone_size v_call d_call cdr3_nt cdr3_aa
TRBJ2-1 14 - TRBV21-1 - TGTGCCAGCAGCCTACCGGGACAGGGTCTCCGGCAGTTCTTC CASSLPGQGLRQFF
TRBJ2-7 21 once TRBV27 - TGTGCCAGCAGTTTAGGAAGGGGTAGGGCTCCGTTTCTCACAAAGTACTACGAGCAGTACTTC CASSLGRGRAPFLTKYYEQYF
TRBJ2-1 15 - TRBV15 TRBD1 TGTGCCACCAGCAGTCGCGGACAGGGGGCCGATGAGCAGTTCTTC CATSSRGQGADEQFF
TRBJ1-6 13 - TRBV5-1 TRBD1 TGCGCCAGCCAGAGACAGGGCGCGTCACCCCTCCACTTT CASQRQGASPLHF
TRBJ2-1 14 - TRBV7-2 TRBD2 TGTGCCAGCGAGCGGGAGGCCCTTAACAATGAGCAGTTCTTC CASEREALNNEQFF
TRBJ2-1 13 once TRBV24-1 - TGTGCCACCACCACGGACAGTCGTGATGAGCAGTTCTTC CATTTDSRDEQFF
TRBJ1-1 11 - TRBV28 - TGTGCCAGCAGACGGGGCACTGAAGCTTTCTTT CASRRGTEAFF
TRBJ1-6 15 once TRBV5-1 - TGCGCCAGCAGCCGAGGGGGAGAATCTAATTCACCCCTCCACTTT CASSRGGESNSPLHF
TRBJ2-5 16 - TRBV5-6 TRBD2 TGTGCCAGCAGCCCTGGACTAGCGGGGGGCCAAGAGACCCAGTACTTC CASSPGLAGGQETQYF
TRBJ1-1 16 - TRBV18 - TGTGCCAGCTCACCGAGGCTCGAGCTCATGAACACTGAAGCTTTCTTT CASSPRLELMNTEAFF
TRBJ2-3 17 - TRBV10-1 TRBD2 TGCGCCGGAGAGGTCGTGAGGGAGGGCCTCGGTACAGATACGCAGTATTTT CAGEVVREGLGTDTQYF
TRBJ2-2 13 few TRBV5-1 - TGCGCCAGCAGTCCCGACTGGAGCGGGGAGCTGTTTTTT CASSPDWSGELFF
TRBJ1-6 18 - TRBV5-1 - TGCGCCAGCAGCTTCAGGGACTTGGGCAGATCCTATAATTCACCCCTCCACTTT CASSFRDLGRSYNSPLHF
TRBJ2-2 14 once TRBV4-3 - TGCGCCAGCAGCGGAGAAGGCAACACCGGGGAGCTGTTTTTT CASSGEGNTGELFF
TRBJ2-4 20 - TRBV5-1 - TGCGCCAGCAGCTTTGAGACAGGGAGGAGTTCTGTTCTAGCCAAAAACATTCAGTACTTC CASSFETGRSSVLAKNIQYF
TRBJ2-6 13 - TRBV29-1 - TGCAGCGTTATTATGCCTGGGGCCAACGTCCTGACTTTC CSVIMPGANVLTF
TRBJ1-6 14 - TRBV6-5 - TGTGCCAGCAGTTACTCAACAGGCTATTCACCCCTCCACTTT CASSYSTGYSPLHF
TRBJ2-7 14 few TRBV7-9 TRBD1 TGTGCCAGCAGCTCATACCGGGACAGATACGAGCAGTACTTC CASSSYRDRYEQYF
TRBJ2-3 13 once TRBV6-4 TRBD2 TGTGCCAGCAGTGAGGCGGGAGCAGATACGCAGTATTTT CASSEAGADTQYF
TRBJ2-2 13 - TRBV10-1 - TGCGCCAGCAGGGAAACTAGCACCGGGGAGCTGTTTTTT CASRETSTGELFF
TRBJ2-5 15 - TRBV24-1 - TGTGCCACCAGTGATTTAAGGGGGCGGGGTGAGACCCAGTACTTC CATSDLRGRGETQYF
TRBJ2-1 13 - TRBV24-1 - TGTGCCACCAGTGATTTCTTCGGGGATGAGCAGTTCTTC CATSDFFGDEQFF
TRBJ2-7 15 - TRBV4-1 - TGCGCCAGCAGCCAAGCCGGGGGCGTCTCCTACGAGCAGTACTTC CASSQAGGVSYEQYF
TRBJ1-1 16 - TRBV28 - TGTGCCAGCAGTTTAGTCATGGGGGGCCCGGACACTGAAGCTTTCTTT CASSLVMGGPDTEAFF
TRBJ2-1 17 - TRBV7-3 TRBD2 TGTGCCAGCAGCTTAAAAGGACCACTAGCGGGTTCCAATGAGCAGTTCTTC CASSLKGPLAGSNEQFF
TRBJ2-2 16 - TRBV19 - TGTGCCAGTAGTCCCCATGGGGGAGGGGGTGCCGGGGAGCTGTTTTTT CASSPHGGGGAGELFF
TRBJ2-5 14 - TRBV6-5 - TGTGCCAGCAGTTACTCGACACAGAAAGAGACCCAGTACTTC CASSYSTQKETQYF
TRBJ2-1 21 - TRBV10-3 - TGTGCCATCAGTGAGCCGGCGACAGGTTTATATGTACTACCCGGCTACAATGAGCAGTTCTTC CAISEPATGLYVLPGYNEQFF